The 10 T cell receptor beta chains below were found in one sample sequenced in a study of T cell responses to AZD1222 COVID-19 vaccine. This table comes from immunoSEQ multiplex PCR, and its TCRdb copy is limited to in-frame clones, with some not included. There are 130,000 to 150,000 clones in the sample; about 92% occur only once, and 1.5% to 2% lies in the top ten. This specimen was peripheral blood, taken on day 0 of AZD1222 vaccination. These TCRs come from an adult in good health.

The chain recombines TRBV3-1 (or the pseudogene TRBV3-2) with TRBJ2-7; possible D gene TRBD1, 6 bases. The germline V gene encodes CDR1 LGHDT and CDR2 YNNKEL (reference sequence). V gave up 5 bases and J gave up 2 bases, with 13 bases separating them. The CDR3 has 14 residues. The CDR3 sequence is CASSFWDTPYEQYF. CDR3 nucleotides: TGTGCCAGCAGCTTTTGGGACACCCCCTACGAGCAGTACTTC.

CDR3: CASSPSRANEQFF. The CDR3 bases are TGTGCCAGCAGCCCTAGCCGGGCCAATGAGCAGTTCTTC. The J gene is TRBJ2-1, the V gene TRBV28; D possibly corresponds to TRBD2 (5 bases). Germline loops: CDR1 MDHEN, CDR2 SYDVKM. The CDR3 runs to 13 residues. Trimming removed 6 bases from V and 6 bases from J, with 12 bases in between.

The chain is built from TRBV19 and TRBJ2-5; maybe TRBD1 (6 bases). Trimming removed 3 bases at V and 2 bases at J, with 10 bases between. CDR3 length: 14 amino acids. The germline CDR1 and CDR2 sequences are LNHDA and SQIVND (reference sequence). The CDR3: CASSIGTRQETQYF. As DNA, the CDR3 is TGTGCCAGTAGTATCGGGACACGTCAAGAGACCCAGTACTTC. Variable domain in full (rest from reference TRBV19 and TRBJ2-5): DGGITQSPKYLFRKEGQNVTLSCEQNLNHDAMYWYRQDPGQGLRLIYYSQIVNDFQKGDIAEGYSVSREKKESFPLTVTSAQKNPTAFYLCASSIGTRQETQYFGPGTRLLVL.

This rearrangement joins TRBV2 to TRBJ2-1; D unclear. Trimming removed 4 bases from V and 0 bases from J, with 10 bases in between. The CDR3 consists of 15 residues. CDR1 is SNHLY, CDR2 FYNNEI, per germline. CDR3 DNA sequence: TGTGCCAGCAGTGTTAGATCGAGCTCCTACAATGAGCAGTTCTTC. This sequence encodes CASSVRSSSYNEQFF.

This chain joins TRBV2 and TRBJ2-3; D is possibly TRBD1 (6 bases). The CDR3 loop spans 15 amino acids. Germline loops: CDR1 SNHLY, CDR2 FYNNEI. V was cut by 6 bases and J by 6 bases, with 19 bases left in between. Here the CDR3 reads CASRDWTAPGDTQYF. CDR3 DNA sequence: TGTGCCAGCAGGGACTGGACAGCTCCCGGCGATACGCAGTATTTT.

This clone has only one observation. V and J are TRBV10-2 and TRBJ1-2, with D uncertain. CDR1 is WSHSY and CDR2 is SAAADI in the germline V gene. This CDR3 is 16 amino acids long. Trimming took off 2 bases at V and 5 bases at J, with 18 bases between the two ends. CDR3 protein: CASSETATVTTYGYTF. The CDR3 DNA sequence: TGCGCCAGCAGTGAGACAGCAACAGTTACTACATATGGCTACACCTTC.

The genes are TRBV27 and TRBJ1-3; 12 nucleotides line up with TRBD1. The CDR3 loop spans 16 amino acids. Looked up from germline, CDR1 is MNHEY and CDR2 is SMNVEV (reference sequence). After removal of 5 bases from V and 3 bases from J, the junction contained 5 bases not matched to a gene. CDR3 protein: CASSPGTGGYGNTIYF. Written as DNA, the CDR3 is TGTGCCAGCAGTCCTGGGACAGGGGGCTATGGAAACACCATATATTTT.

J is TRBJ1-1 and V is TRBV4-1, with D unresolved. V was shortened by 2 bases and J by 0 bases, with 10 bases between the two germline ends. This CDR3 has 15 amino acids. Germline V gene sequence: CDR1 MGHRA, CDR2 YSYEKL. CDR3 sequence reads: CASSQNGRVNTEAFF. CDR3 bases: TGCGCCAGCAGCCAAAACGGCCGGGTGAACACTGAAGCTTTCTTT.

The chain uses TRBV9 and TRBJ2-7; no clear D gene. Trimming stripped 0 bases from V and 2 bases from J, with 9 bases between. Germline V gene lookup returns CDR1 SGDLS and CDR2 YYNGEE. The CDR3 runs 14 residues. In DNA form, the CDR3 reads TGTGCCAGCAGCGTAGATGTAACAGCCTACGAGCAGTACTTC. It is translated as CASSVDVTAYEQYF.

The chain recombines TRBV7-6 with TRBJ1-5; no definite D call. The CDR3 covers 15 residues. V shed 1 base and J shed 0 bases, with 7 bases lying between them. Germline V gene lookup returns CDR1 SGHVS and CDR2 FNYEAQ. The CDR3 loop is CASSLGSYSNQPQHF. CDR3 DNA: TGTGCCAGCAGCTTAGGAAGTTATAGCAATCAGCCCCAGCATTTT.